This T cell receptor (beta chain) was sequenced during a study of breast tumors, draining lymph nodes, adjacent tissues. Findings and caveats of the study: Luminal-like breast cancer showed significantly greater tumor-nontumor repertoire similarity than basal-like breast cancer did. That most tumor T cells come from lymph nodes remained unproven. Tumors had less TCR diversity than lymph nodes, more than nontumor tissue.

TCRdb redid the calling of the multiplex PCR reads with MiXCR, one entry per CDR3 protein. Among over 130,000 distinct CDR3 sequences listed, 30% to 35% were seen once. CDR3 length equals 11 residues. Trimming took 6 bases from V and 2 from J, leaving 7 bases between them. Per the germline V gene, CDR1 is GTSNPN and CDR2 is SVGIG (reference sequence). As to this clonotype: Its matching antigen is unknown.

The lymph nodes were axillary draining lymph nodes from breast cancer patients. This receptor was identified in a female donor with breast cancer. Some clones in this sample may be carry-over from other donors' samples. The rearrangement uses TRBV30 and TRBJ1-1; D remains unclear. Sequencing used axillary lymph node tissue. Written as DNA, the CDR3 is TGTGCCTGCACCCGAAACACTGAAGCTTTCTTT. This encodes CACTRNTEAFF. Full variable domain (outside the CDR3, taken from reference TRBV30 and TRBJ1-1): SQTIHQWPATLVQPVGSPLSLECTVEGTSNPNLYWYRQAAGRGLQLLFYSVGIGQISSEVPQNLSASRPQDRQFILSSKKLLLSDSGFYLCACTRNTEAFFGQGTRLTVV.